A single sample gave rise to the 16 T cell receptor beta chains below, sequenced in a study of cytomegalovirus exposure and HLA in healthy donors. The PCR made use of 60 Vbeta and 13 Jbeta primers. Profiled with immunoSEQ multiplex PCR; TCRdb holds only in-frame clones, not every one. The table records 110,000 to 150,000 clones, 70% to 80% of them present only once. The sample consisted of PBMCs. The receptors shown here come from a male donor in good health and CMV-seronegative.

The gene calls are TRBV4-1 and TRBJ2-1, with TRBD2 identical over 11 bases. Looked up from germline, CDR1 is MGHRA and CDR2 is YSYEKL. The V gene end was trimmed by 7 bases and the J gene end by 6 bases; junction bases not matched to a gene: 2. The CDR3 loop spans 13 amino acids. This CDR3 is CASKGTSGNEQFF. CDR3 bases: TGCGCCAGCAAAGGGACTAGCGGCAATGAGCAGTTCTTC.

The chain is built from TRBV18 and TRBJ2-5; 7 bases align to TRBD2. Germline trimming cut 3 bases from V and 1 base from J; bases unmatched to any gene: 5. Germline V gene sequence: CDR1 KGHSH, CDR2 LQKENI. CDR3 length equals 15 residues. Here the CDR3 DNA reads TGTGCCAGCTCACCGTCGAGCGGGGCCCAAGAGACCCAGTACTTC. Amino acids: CASSPSSGAQETQYF.

V and J are TRBV5-1 and TRBJ1-4, with D possibly matching TRBD1 (6 bases). Germline CDR1 SGHRS, CDR2 YFSETQ. The CDR3 has 15 residues. V gave up 1 base and J gave up 5 bases, with 12 bases separating them. CDR3 loop: CASSLRTASNEKLFF. The CDR3 DNA is TGCGCCAGCAGCTTGAGGACAGCTTCGAATGAAAAACTGTTTTTT.

The chain joins TRBV10-2 to TRBJ2-7; 8 nucleotides align to TRBD1. Losses at the gene ends were 8 bases for V and 7 bases for J; bases not matched to a gene: 7. CDR3 size: 12 residues. CDR1 WSHSY and CDR2 SAAADI come from the germline V gene. The CDR3 nucleotides are TGCGCCAGCTACCAGGGGGCGGGGGAGCAGTACTTC. It codes for CASYQGAGEQYF.

This chain links TRBV10-1 with TRBJ1-1; weak D call: TRBD1 (5 bases). V was clipped by 3 bases and J by 0 bases, with 14 bases between them. The CDR3 has 16 residues. CDR1 WNHNN and CDR2 SYGVQD come from the germline V gene (reference sequence). CDR3 loop: CASSDGPGRMNTEAFF. The CDR3 region has the DNA TGCGCCAGCAGTGATGGCCCAGGGCGGATGAACACTGAAGCTTTCTTT.

To note about this clone: Germline and junction disagree at one end, which may indicate a read error. This rearrangement joins TRBV13 to TRBJ2-7; the D is unclear. This CDR3 contains 12 residues. Germline V gene lookup returns CDR1 PRHDT and CDR2 FYEKMQ (reference sequence). The CDR3 loop reads CASSAPLGDGNF. The CDR3 DNA follows: TGTGCCAGCAGCGCACCATTGGGCGATGGAAACTTC.

This clone was seen only a few times. The chain joins TRBV21-1 to TRBJ2-5; the table gives TRBD1 as D, unverified against the DNA. TRBV21-1 is marked as a pseudogene. The CDR3 has 17 residues. CDR3 sequence reads: CASSPRSKRSVGKTQYF. CDR3 DNA sequence: TGTGCCAGCAGCCCAAGATCAAAAAGATCAGTGGGCAAGACCCAGTACTTC.

This chain connects TRBV5-1 to TRBJ2-3; 7 bases line up with TRBD2. CDR1 and CDR2 from the germline V gene are SGHRS and YFSETQ. The CDR3 has 14 amino acids. The J segment lost 2 bases and the V segment lost 7 bases, leaving 7 bases of the junction unmatched. CDR3 protein: CASAGLLDTDTQYF. CDR3 DNA sequence: TGCGCCAGCGCGGGACTATTAGACACAGATACGCAGTATTTT. The full variable domain, rest sourced from reference TRBV5-1 and TRBJ2-3, is KAGVTQTPRYLIKTRGQQVTLSCSPISGHRSVSWYQQTPGQGLQFLFEYFSETQRNKGNFPGRFSGRQFSNSRSEMNVSTLELGDSALYLCASAGLLDTDTQYFGPGTRLTVL.

As DNA, the CDR3 is TGTGCCACCAGCAGTTACTCCGGGACAGGCTACGAGCAGTACTTC. Residues: CATSSYSGTGYEQYF. The J gene is TRBJ2-7, the V gene TRBV15; 8 bases are shared with TRBD1. Germline CDR1 reads LNHNV; CDR2 reads YYDKDF (reference sequence). V was clipped by 3 bases and J by 3 bases; unmatched bases: 7. There are 15 residues in the CDR3.

This clone was seen a few times. The chain uses TRBV6-1 and TRBJ2-7, with D tentatively TRBD2 (5 bases). The germline V gene encodes CDR1 MNHNS and CDR2 SASEGT. The length of the CDR3 is 13 residues. V gave up 2 bases and J gave up 2 bases, with 7 bases separating them. The CDR3 bases are TGTGCCAGCAGTGAAACGGAGGCCTACGAGCAGTACTTC. It yields the protein CASSETEAYEQYF.

The chain uses TRBV5-1 and TRBJ1-5; 9 positions match TRBD1. Germline values: CDR1 SGHRS, CDR2 YFSETQ. There are 15 residues in the CDR3. Losses at the gene ends were 2 bases for V and 4 bases for J; bases not matched to a gene: 4. CDR3 nucleotides: TGCGCCAGCAGCTTAACAGGGGGCCTAAATCAGCCCCAGCATTTT. Amino acid sequence: CASSLTGGLNQPQHF. The full variable domain, completed using reference TRBV5-1 and TRBJ1-5, is KAGVTQTPRYLIKTRGQQVTLSCSPISGHRSVSWYQQTPGQGLQFLFEYFSETQRNKGNFPGRFSGRQFSNSRSEMNVSTLELGDSALYLCASSLTGGLNQPQHFGDGTRLSIL.

This chain connects TRBV5-1 to TRBJ1-4, with TRBD1 identical over 7 bases. CDR3 length: 14 residues. The junction had 5 bases not matched to a gene; V was cut back by 4 bases and J by 5 bases. Germline-derived CDR1 and CDR2 are SGHRS and YFSETQ. The CDR3: CASSRDSVNEKLFF. CDR3 DNA: TGCGCCAGCAGCAGGGACAGCGTAAATGAAAAACTGTTTTTT.

The table lists this clone with a few counts. The V call is TRBV5-1, the J call TRBJ2-7; D is ambiguous. This CDR3 region has 13 residues. V was cut by 2 bases and J by 2 bases, with 8 bases left in between. Germline V CDR1 and CDR2: SGHRS, YFSETQ. CDR3 coding DNA: TGCGCCAGCAGCTTAGCTGCTGCCTACGAGCAGTACTTC. This encodes CASSLAAAYEQYF.

The sample holds one count of this clone. The CDR3 DNA reads TGTGCCAGCAGCCAAGATTGGGGGGATGGCTACACCTTC. Its protein product is CASSQDWGDGYTF. This chain joins TRBV14 and TRBJ1-2; weak D call: TRBD1 (5 bases). V lost 0 bases and J lost 6, with 8 bases in between. The CDR3 runs to 13 residues. The V gene's germline CDR1 is SGHDN and CDR2 FVKESK.

V usage is TRBV6-1 and J usage is TRBJ2-5; 12 bases line up with TRBD2. The J call is in doubt because the DNA end fits TRBJ2-7 better. This CDR3 comprises 15 residues. The germline V gene encodes CDR1 MNHNS and CDR2 SASEGT. The CDR3 DNA follows: TGTGCCAGCAGAAAAGCGGGACTAGCGGGCTACGAGCAGTACTTC. Translation: CASRKAGLAGYEQYF.

The CDR3 here is CASSLIPTGNEQFF. As DNA, the CDR3 is TGTGCCAGCAGCTTGATCCCTACAGGGAATGAGCAGTTCTTC. J is TRBJ2-1 and V is TRBV5-6; a possible D gene is TRBD1 (6 bases). CDR1 SGHDT and CDR2 YYEEEE come from the germline V gene. The CDR3 loop spans 14 amino acids. The V and J ends lost 1 base and 7 bases respectively, with 12 bases between them.